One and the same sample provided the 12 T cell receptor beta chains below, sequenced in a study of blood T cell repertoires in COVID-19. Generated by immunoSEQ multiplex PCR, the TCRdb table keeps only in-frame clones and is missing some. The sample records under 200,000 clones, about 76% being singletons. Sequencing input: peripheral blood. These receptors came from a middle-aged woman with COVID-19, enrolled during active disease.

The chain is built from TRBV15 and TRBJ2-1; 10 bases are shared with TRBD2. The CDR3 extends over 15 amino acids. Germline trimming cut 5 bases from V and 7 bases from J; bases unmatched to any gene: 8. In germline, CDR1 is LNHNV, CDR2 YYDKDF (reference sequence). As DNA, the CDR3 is TGTGCCACCAGCGCTAGCGGGAGCCCGAGGAATGAGCAGTTCTTC. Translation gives CATSASGSPRNEQFF.

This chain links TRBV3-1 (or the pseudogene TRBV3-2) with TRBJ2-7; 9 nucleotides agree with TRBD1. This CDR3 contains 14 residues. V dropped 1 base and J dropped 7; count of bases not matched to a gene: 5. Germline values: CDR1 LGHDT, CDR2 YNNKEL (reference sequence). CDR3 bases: TGTGCCAGCAGCCAAGGGACAGGGGTTAAAGAGCAGTACTTC. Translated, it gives CASSQGTGVKEQYF.

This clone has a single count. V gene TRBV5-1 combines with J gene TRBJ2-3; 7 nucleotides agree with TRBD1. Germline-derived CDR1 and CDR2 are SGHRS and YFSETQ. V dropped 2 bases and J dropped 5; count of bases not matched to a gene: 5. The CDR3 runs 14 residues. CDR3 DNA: TGCGCCAGCAGCTTTTTAGGGGGCTTAGATACGCAGTATTTT. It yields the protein CASSFLGGLDTQYF.

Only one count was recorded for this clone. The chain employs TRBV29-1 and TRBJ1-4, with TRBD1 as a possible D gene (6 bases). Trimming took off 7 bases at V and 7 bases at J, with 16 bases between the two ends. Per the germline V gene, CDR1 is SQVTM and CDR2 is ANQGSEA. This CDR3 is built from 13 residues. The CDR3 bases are TGCAGCGCTCGACGGGGGGCAGGTGAAAAACTGTTTTTT. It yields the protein CSARRGAGEKLFF.

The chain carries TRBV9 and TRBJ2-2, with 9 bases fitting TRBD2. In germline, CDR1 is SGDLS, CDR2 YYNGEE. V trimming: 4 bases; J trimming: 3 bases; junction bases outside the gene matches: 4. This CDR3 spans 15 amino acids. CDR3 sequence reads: CASSILAGDTGELFF. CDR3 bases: TGTGCCAGCAGCATATTAGCGGGGGACACCGGGGAGCTGTTTTTT.

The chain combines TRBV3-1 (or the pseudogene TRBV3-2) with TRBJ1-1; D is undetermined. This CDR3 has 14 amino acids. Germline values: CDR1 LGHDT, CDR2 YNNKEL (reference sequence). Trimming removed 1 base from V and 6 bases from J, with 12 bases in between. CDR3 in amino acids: CASSQGGQWAEAFF. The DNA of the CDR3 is TGTGCCAGCAGCCAAGGAGGGCAATGGGCTGAAGCTTTCTTT.

CDR3 sequence reads: CASTIKRENTEAFF. CDR3 bases: TGTGCCAGCACCATTAAAAGAGAAAACACTGAAGCTTTCTTT. The chain links TRBV6-5 to TRBJ1-1; D remains unclear. Germline V gene sequence: CDR1 MNHEY, CDR2 SVGAGI. The germline V and J ends were trimmed by 7 bases and 2 bases, with 14 bases remaining between them. The CDR3 consists of 14 residues.

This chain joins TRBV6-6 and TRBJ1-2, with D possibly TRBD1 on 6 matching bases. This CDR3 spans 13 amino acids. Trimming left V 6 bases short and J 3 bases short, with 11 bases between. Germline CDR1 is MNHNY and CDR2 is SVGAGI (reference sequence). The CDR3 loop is CASSKQGDYGYTF. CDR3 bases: TGTGCCAGCAGCAAACAGGGTGACTATGGCTACACCTTC.

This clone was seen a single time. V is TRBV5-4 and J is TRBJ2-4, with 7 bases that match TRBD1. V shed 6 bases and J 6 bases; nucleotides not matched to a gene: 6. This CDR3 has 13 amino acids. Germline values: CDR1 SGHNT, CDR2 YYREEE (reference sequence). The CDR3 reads CASTSDRSNIQYF. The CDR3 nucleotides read TGTGCCAGCACTTCGGACAGGTCAAACATTCAGTACTTC.

The CDR3 bases are TGCACCAGCAGCCAAGATCCTACACGGGATCTGGGACTAGTAATCAATGAGCAGTTCTTC. This gives the protein CTSSQDPTRDLGLVINEQFF. V usage is TRBV1 and J usage is TRBJ2-1; TRBD2 was called by the table and not checked on the DNA. TRBV1 is a known pseudogene. The CDR3 has 20 amino acids.

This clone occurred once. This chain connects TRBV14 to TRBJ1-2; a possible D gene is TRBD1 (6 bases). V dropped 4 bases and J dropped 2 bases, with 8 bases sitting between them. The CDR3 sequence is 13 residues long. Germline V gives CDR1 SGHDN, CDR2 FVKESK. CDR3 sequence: CASSPDRNYGYTF. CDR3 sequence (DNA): TGTGCCAGCAGCCCGGACAGAAACTATGGCTACACCTTC. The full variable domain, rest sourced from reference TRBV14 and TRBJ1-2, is EAGVTQFPSHSVIEKGQTVTLRCDPISGHDNLYWYRRVMGKEIKFLLHFVKESKQDESGMPNNRFLAERTGGTYSTLKVQPAELEDSGVYFCASSPDRNYGYTFGSGTRLTVV.

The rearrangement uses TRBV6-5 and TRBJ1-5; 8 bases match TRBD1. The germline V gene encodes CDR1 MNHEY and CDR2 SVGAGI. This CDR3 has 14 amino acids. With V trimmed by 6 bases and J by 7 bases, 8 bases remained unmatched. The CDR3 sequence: CASRVDRVGQPQHF. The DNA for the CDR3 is TGTGCCAGCAGAGTGGACAGGGTTGGACAGCCCCAGCATTTT.